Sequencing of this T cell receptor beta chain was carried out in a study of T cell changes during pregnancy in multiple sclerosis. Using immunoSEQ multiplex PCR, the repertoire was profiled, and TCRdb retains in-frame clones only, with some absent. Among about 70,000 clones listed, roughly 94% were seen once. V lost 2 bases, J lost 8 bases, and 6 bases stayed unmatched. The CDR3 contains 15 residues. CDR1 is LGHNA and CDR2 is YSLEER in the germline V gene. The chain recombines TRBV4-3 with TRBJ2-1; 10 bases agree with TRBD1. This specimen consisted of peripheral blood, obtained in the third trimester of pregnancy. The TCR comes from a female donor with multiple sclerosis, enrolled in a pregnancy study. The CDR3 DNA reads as TGCGCCAGCAGCCAATGGGACAGGGGATGGGATGAGCAGTTCTTC. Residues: CASSQWDRGWDEQFF.